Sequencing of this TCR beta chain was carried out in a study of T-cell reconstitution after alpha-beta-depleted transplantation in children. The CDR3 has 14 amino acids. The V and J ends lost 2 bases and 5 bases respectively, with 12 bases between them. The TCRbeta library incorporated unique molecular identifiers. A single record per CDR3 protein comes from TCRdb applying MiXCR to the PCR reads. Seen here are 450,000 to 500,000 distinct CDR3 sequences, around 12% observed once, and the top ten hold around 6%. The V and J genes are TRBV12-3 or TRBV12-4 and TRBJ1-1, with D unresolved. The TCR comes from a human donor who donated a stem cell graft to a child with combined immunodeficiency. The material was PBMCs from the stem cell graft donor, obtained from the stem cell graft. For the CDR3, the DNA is TGTGCCAGCAGTTTAAACGGCGGGCGAACTGAAGCTTTCTTT. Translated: CASSLNGGRTEAFF.